Here is one TCR beta chain with its context. No antigen is known for it. Gene names refer to mouse genes. The read halts 1 residue ahead of the CDR3 end, with the missing end drawn from the germline J gene. The germline CDR1 and CDR2 sequences are FNHDT and SITEND (reference sequence). The CDR3 has 14 residues. Unmatched junction bases numbered 7, after V lost 5 bases and J lost 7 bases. The data were taken from a study of tissue T cells after allogeneic stem cell transplantation. Survey-depth TCRbeta CDR3 sequencing reported V/J genes and productive frequencies. Measured with immunoSEQ multiplex PCR; TCRdb has only the in-frame clones, and not every one. Of thousands of clones in the sample, about 50% were seen once. General study results and limits: Blood and spleen captured only part of the tissue TCR repertoire. The study did not identify alloreactive or antigen-specific tissue TCRs, and some clones might be persisting host cells.

This sample's time point: mouse harvest day 7 after allogeneic transplant. Each mouse received 10^7 T-cell-depleted marrow cells plus 10^6 splenic CD5+ T cells by tail vein. Mice had MHC-mismatched B6 into BALB/c GVHD, sampled day 7 or 14. Sequencing was performed on gut tissue. The chain combines TRBV19 with TRBJ2-1, with 9 nucleotides matching TRBD2. The source is a female BALB/c mouse given C57BL/6 T cells with graft-versus-host disease after an allogeneic hematopoietic cell transplant. The CDR3 loop is CASSLGGARAEQFF. CDR3 DNA (partial): TGTGCCAGCAGCCTTGGGGGGGCGCGAGCTGAGCAGTTC.